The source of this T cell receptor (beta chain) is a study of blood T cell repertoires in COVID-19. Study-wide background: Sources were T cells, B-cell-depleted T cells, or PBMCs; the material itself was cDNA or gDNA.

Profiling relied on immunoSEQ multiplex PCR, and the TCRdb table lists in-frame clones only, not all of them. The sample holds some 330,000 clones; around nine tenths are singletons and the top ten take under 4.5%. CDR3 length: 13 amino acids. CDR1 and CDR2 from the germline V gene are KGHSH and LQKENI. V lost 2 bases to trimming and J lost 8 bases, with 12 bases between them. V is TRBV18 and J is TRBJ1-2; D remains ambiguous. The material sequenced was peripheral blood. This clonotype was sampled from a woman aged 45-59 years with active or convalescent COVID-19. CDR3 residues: CASSPVQSQGYTF. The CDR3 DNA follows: TGTGCCAGCTCACCAGTCCAGTCTCAGGGCTACACCTTC.